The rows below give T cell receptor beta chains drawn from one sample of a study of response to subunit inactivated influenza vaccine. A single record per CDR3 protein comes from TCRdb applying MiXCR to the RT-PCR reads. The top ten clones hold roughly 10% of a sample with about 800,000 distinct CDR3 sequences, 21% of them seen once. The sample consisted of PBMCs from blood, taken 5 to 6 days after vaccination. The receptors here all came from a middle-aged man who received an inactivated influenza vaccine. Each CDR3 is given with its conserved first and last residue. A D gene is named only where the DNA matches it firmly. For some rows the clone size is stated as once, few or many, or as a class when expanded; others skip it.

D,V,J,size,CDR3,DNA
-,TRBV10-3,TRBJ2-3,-,CAISPGDTQYF,TGTGCCATCAGTCCGGGAGATACGCAGTATTTT
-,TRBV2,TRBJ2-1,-,CASTLREGLFNEQFF,TGTGCCAGCACGTTGCGGGAAGGTCTCTTCAATGAGCAGTTCTTC
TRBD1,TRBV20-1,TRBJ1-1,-,CSAKRTGGNTEAFF,TGCAGTGCAAAAAGGACAGGGGGCAACACTGAAGCTTTCTTT
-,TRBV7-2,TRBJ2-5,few,CASSLSDGAKTQYF,TGTGCCAGCAGCTTAAGTGACGGGGCGAAGACCCAGTACTTC
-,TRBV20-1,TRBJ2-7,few,CSADLGWRGLKMQYF,TGCAGTGCCGATCTGGGGTGGAGGGGGCTTAAGATGCAGTACTTC
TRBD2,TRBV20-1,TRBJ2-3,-,CSPQGAGVDTQYF,TGCAGTCCCCAGGGAGCGGGAGTGGATACGCAGTATTTT
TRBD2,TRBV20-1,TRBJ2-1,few,CSAQLAGFYNEQFF,TGCAGTGCCCAGCTAGCGGGCTTCTACAATGAGCAGTTCTTC
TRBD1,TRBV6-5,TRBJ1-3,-,CASSSGTGGRGNTIYF,TGTGCCAGCAGTTCCGGGACAGGGGGCCGTGGAAACACCATATATTTT
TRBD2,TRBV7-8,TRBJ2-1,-,CASRAGVNNEQFF,TGTGCCAGCAGAGCGGGGGTTAACAATGAGCAGTTCTTC
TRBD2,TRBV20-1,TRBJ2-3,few,CSAKNPITSGGRGVYF,TGCAGTGCAAAAAATCCCATAACTAGCGGAGGACGTGGGGTGTATTTT
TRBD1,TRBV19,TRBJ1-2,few,CASSNRGGKDGYTF,TGTGCCAGTAGTAACAGGGGAGGCAAAGATGGCTACACCTTC
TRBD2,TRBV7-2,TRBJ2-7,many,CASSLVAGGPNEQYF,TGTGCCAGCAGCTTAGTAGCGGGAGGGCCCAACGAGCAGTACTTC
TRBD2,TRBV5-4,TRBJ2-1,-,CASSPGLASYEQFF,TGTGCCAGCAGCCCGGGACTAGCTAGCTATGAGCAGTTCTTC
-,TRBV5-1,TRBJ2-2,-,CASSSLGLTASGELFF,TGCGCCAGCAGCTCGCTGGGGCTCACAGCGTCCGGGGAGCTGTTTTTT
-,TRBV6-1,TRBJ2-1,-,CASSITAGPNEQFF,TGTGCCAGCAGTATTACCGCAGGGCCCAATGAGCAGTTCTTC
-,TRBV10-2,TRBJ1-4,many,CASSDRADSGQQKLFF,TGCGCCAGCAGTGACCGGGCGGACTCAGGGCAGCAAAAACTGTTTTTT
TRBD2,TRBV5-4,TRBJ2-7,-,CASSLLDGGLAGRNLYEQYF,TGTGCCAGCAGCTTGTTGGATGGGGGACTAGCGGGCAGGAACCTCTACGAGCAGTACTTC
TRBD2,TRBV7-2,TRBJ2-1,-,CASSLSRLAANEQFF,TGTGCCAGCAGCTTATCGCGTCTAGCGGCCAATGAGCAGTTCTTC
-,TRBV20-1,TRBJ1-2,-,CSARGTENNYGYTF,TGCAGTGCTAGGGGGACCGAGAATAACTATGGCTACACCTTC
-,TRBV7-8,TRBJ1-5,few,CASNPQHSNQPQHF,TGTGCCAGCAACCCCCAGCATAGCAATCAGCCCCAGCATTTT
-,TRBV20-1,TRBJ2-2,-,CSARALAMAGELFF,TGCAGTGCTAGGGCGCTGGCGATGGCCGGGGAGCTGTTTTTT
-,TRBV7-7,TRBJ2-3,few,CASSLGMSDTQYF,TGTGCCAGCAGCTTAGGGATGTCAGATACGCAGTATTTT
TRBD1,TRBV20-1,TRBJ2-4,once,CSAGQGNKNIQYF,TGCAGCGCTGGACAGGGTAACAAAAACATTCAGTACTTC
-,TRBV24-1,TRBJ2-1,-,CATSEVTSSGEQFF,TGTGCCACCAGTGAGGTAACTAGTTCTGGTGAGCAGTTCTTC